The present entry profiles one T cell receptor beta chain with its context. The sample has other DNA sequences that encode this CDR3 too. The sample is drawn from a study of T cells in tuberculosis. In the study overall: A South African cohort included IGRA-negative adolescents, latently infected IGRA-positive adolescents and adults with active tuberculosis.

Libraries were prepared by immunoSEQ multiplex PCR; TCRdb keeps only in-frame clonotypes and omits some of them. The table has about 30,000 clones, 90% to 95% seen once. The CDR3 runs to 16 residues. CDR1 is SGHDT, CDR2 YYEEEE, per germline. After removal of 1 base from V and 5 bases from J, the junction contained 8 bases not matched to a gene. V gene TRBV5-6 combines with J gene TRBJ2-2; the match to TRBD1 covers 7 bases. Sequenced: PBMCs. The source of this sequence is a donor aged 10 to 29 with latent tuberculosis or without tuberculosis infection. CDR3 DNA sequence: TGTGCCAGCAGCTTGTTGGGACAGACACTGACCGGGGAGCTGTTTTTT. Protein sequence: CASSLLGQTLTGELFF. The full variable domain, with the rest looked up from reference TRBV5-6 and TRBJ2-2, is DAGVTQSPTHLIKTRGQQVTLRCSPKSGHDTVSWYQQALGQGPQFIFQYYEEEERQRGNFPDRFSGHQFPNYSSELNVNALLLGDSALYLCASSLLGQTLTGELFFGEGSRLTVL.